This T cell receptor beta chain appears in the sequencing data of a study of early T cells in non-severe SARS-CoV-2 infection. Study-wide context: RNA in bulk from unsorted whole blood was sequenced, and chains were unpaired. General observations from the study: In VDJdb matching, anti-spike CD8 responses were favored while private and CD4 specificities went missing.

Details on this clonotype: No antigen is known for it.

The CDR3 extends over 13 amino acids. V was shortened by 0 bases and J by 7 bases, with 7 bases between the two germline ends. CDR1 and CDR2 from the germline V gene are MNHNS and SASEGT. Unique molecular identifiers were added to individual cDNA molecules. TCRdb called the 5' RACE reads again in MiXCR, with one record for every CDR3 protein. The sample shows about 70,000 distinct CDR3 sequences, less than 12% of them seen only once. The chain uses TRBV6-1 and TRBJ1-5; no definite D call. The sequenced sample was whole blood, obtained at baseline. The TCR comes from an adult who was a healthcare worker with PCR-confirmed SARS-CoV-2 infection or an uninfected control (not recorded which). As DNA, the CDR3 is TGTGCCAGCAGTGAAGCAGGGAAACAGCCCCAGCATTTT. As protein: CASSEAGKQPQHF.